A single TCR beta chain is shown here with its context. This clonotype has more than one count but fewer than ten. It lacks a known antigen. At one boundary the junction diverges from the germline segment, which might be a read error. The 35 to 40 donors, aged about 6 to 95 years, were systemically healthy Caucasian individuals from Russia. Each donor gave roughly 9 milliliters of peripheral blood, drawn into EDTA-treated Vacutainer tubes. Ficoll-Paque density-gradient centrifugation was used to isolate PBMCs, with at least 6.5 million per sample. Trizol reagent was used to extract total RNA from the PBMCs, yielding at least 6 micrograms per sample. Naive CD45RAhigh/CD27high T cell percentages were measured by flow cytometry on a PBMC aliquot from every donor. The data were obtained in a study of blood T cells in healthy people across ages (dated by TCRdb to between 2015 and 2016). For context, the study as a whole: In model experiments, template switching captured roughly one uniquely barcoded TCR beta cDNA molecule for every two T cells. Using deep sequencing normalized with unique cDNA molecular identifiers, the study measured how TCR beta repertoire diversity changes with age. Donors were grouped into four age groups: young (average about 15 years), middle-aged (39), aged (around 60) and long-lived (less than 85). To avoid experimental bias, donors of different ages were distributed randomly across sequencing lanes. Using the same blood draw, the study looked at two additional independent replicas of 1 million unique cDNA reads for two donors, one aged 18 to 30 and the other aged 80 or older. Findings and caveats that apply to the study as a whole: Compared with the aged group, the long-lived group had more naive CD4+ T cells, fewer expanded clones and increased TCR diversity, suggesting age selection. Because the CMV infection status of the donors was unknown, age-related changes in expanded clonotypes may potentially have been confounded. Because profiling used bulk unsorted PBMCs, naive and antigen-experienced compartments could not be compared conclusively. Observed TCR beta diversity per million T cells fell roughly linearly with age, and a significant reduction was already apparent by age roughly 40. A strong correlation was found between observed TCR beta diversity and the percentage of naive T cells measured by flow cytometry. Total diversity estimates from one million sequenced T cells were considered lower bounds and underestimates.

The protocol used for the library was 5' RACE. For sequencing, an Illumina HiSeq 2500 was employed. A second 7 to 11 cycle PCR used a sample-barcoded 5' primer and a J-beta primer mix. Each TCR beta cDNA molecule received a unique molecular identifier from a template-switch 5' adaptor carrying 12 random nucleotides. Each sample yielded at least 2.5 million CDR3-containing paired-end reads. All of the RNA was converted into first-strand cDNA using the Mint cDNA synthesis kit, with a TRBC-specific oligonucleotide serving as the primer. Following uracil-DNA glycosylase treatment, a first 18-cycle PCR with universal primers M1SS and BC2_uni_R was performed on all cDNA. Per the source publication's procedure: Each sample was normalized by randomly selecting 1 million high-quality reads, each carrying a distinct molecular identifier. Instead of being binned into consensus sequences, reads with shared molecular identifiers were discarded. CDR3 identification, clonotype clustering and error correction used MiTCR with a Q25 quality threshold and the strictest error-elimination algorithm. Lower-bound total TCR beta diversity was estimated with a nonparametric unseen species model using Euler transformation. In-frame beta chains were kept once TCRdb had trimmed the public reads at Q25 with fastp and called clones with MiXCR. Records with the same CDR3 protein are collapsed into one entry carrying the most frequent genes and DNA. These V and J calls originate from TCRdb's pipeline instead of the authors' own analysis. Across this sample there are 650,000 to 900,000 distinct CDR3 sequences, with less than 80% seen only once. The top ten hold approximately 30% of the sample.

In the germline V gene, CDR1 corresponds to LGHNA and CDR2 to YNFKEQ. The CDR3 starts with the cysteine, ends with the phenylalanine, and has 14 residues. Only the CDR3 part of the read is kept: 42 bases, read in frame from the first base. The receptor was isolated from a man aged 30-40 years in good health. The sequence links TRBV4-2 to TRBJ2-3; no D segment can be confidently identified. Sequencing was carried out using blood. This receptor carries the CDR3 CASSQAHSADTQYF. The DNA reads as follows: TGTGCCAGCAGTCAAGCACACTCCGCAGATACGCAGTATTTT.